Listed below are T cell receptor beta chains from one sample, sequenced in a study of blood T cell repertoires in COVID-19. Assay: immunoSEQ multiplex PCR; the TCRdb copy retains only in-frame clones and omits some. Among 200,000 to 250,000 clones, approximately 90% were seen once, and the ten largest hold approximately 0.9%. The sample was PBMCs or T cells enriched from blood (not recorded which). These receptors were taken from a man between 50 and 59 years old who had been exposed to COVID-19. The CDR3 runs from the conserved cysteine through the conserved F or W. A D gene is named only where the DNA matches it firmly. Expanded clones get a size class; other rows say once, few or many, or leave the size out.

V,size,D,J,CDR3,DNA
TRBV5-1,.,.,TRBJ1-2,CASSLGTAANYGYTF,TGCGCCAGCAGCTTGGGGACAGCTGCTAACTATGGCTACACCTTC
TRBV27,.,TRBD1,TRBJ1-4,CASSHIGQDWTNEKLFF,TGTGCCAGCAGTCATATTGGACAGGATTGGACTAATGAAAAACTGTTTTTT
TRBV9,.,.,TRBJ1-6,CASSVGRAGADSPLHF,TGTGCCAGCAGCGTGGGTCGTGCAGGGGCTGATTCACCCCTCCACTTT
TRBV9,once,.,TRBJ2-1,CASSPRHYYNEQFF,TGTGCCAGCAGCCCCCGTCACTACTACAATGAGCAGTTCTTC
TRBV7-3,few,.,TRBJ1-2,CASSQGQSYGYTF,TGTGCCAGCAGCCAAGGACAGTCCTATGGCTACACCTTC
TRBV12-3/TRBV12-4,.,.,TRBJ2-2,CASTLHTGELFF,TGTGCCAGCACCCTTCACACCGGGGAGCTGTTTTTT
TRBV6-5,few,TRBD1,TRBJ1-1,CASSPITGDTEAFF,TGTGCCAGCAGCCCCATCACAGGGGACACTGAAGCTTTCTTT
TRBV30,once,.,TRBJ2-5,CAWSPRGFSETQYF,TGTGCCTGGAGTCCTAGGGGGTTCTCGGAGACCCAGTACTTC
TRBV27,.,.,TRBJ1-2,CASSSTGLANYGYTF,TGTGCCAGCAGTTCAACAGGGTTAGCTAACTATGGCTACACCTTC
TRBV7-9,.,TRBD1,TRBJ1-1,CASSPGTGGYTEAFF,TGTGCCAGCAGCCCTGGGACAGGTGGATACACTGAAGCTTTCTTT
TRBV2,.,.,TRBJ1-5,CASMGGNSNQPQHF,TGTGCCAGCATGGGGGGTAATAGCAATCAGCCCCAGCATTTT
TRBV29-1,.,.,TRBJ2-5,CSVEVGGRETQYF,TGCAGCGTTGAGGTCGGAGGCCGAGAGACCCAGTACTTC
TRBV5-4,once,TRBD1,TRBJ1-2,CASSLTGPYGYTF,TGTGCCAGCAGCCTGACAGGGCCCTATGGCTACACCTTC
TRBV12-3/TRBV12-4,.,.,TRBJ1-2,CASSFRAGHGYTF,TGTGCCAGCAGTTTCAGGGCAGGACATGGCTACACCTTC
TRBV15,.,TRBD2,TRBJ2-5,CATSIGLAASATQYF,TGTGCCACCAGCATCGGACTAGCGGCCTCGGCGACCCAGTACTTC
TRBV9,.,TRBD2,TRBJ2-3,CASSPGLGSWSGRFPDTQYF,TGTGCCAGCAGCCCCGGCCTGGGAAGTTGGAGCGGGAGGTTCCCAGATACGCAGTATTTT
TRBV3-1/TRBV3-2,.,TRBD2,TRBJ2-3,CASSLWTSGTRRATDTQYF,TGTGCCAGCAGCCTTTGGACTAGCGGGACACGGCGGGCCACAGATACGCAGTATTTT
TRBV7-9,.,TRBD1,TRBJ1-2,CASSLVQGGLDGYTF,TGTGCCAGCAGCTTAGTTCAAGGGGGCCTTGATGGCTACACCTTC
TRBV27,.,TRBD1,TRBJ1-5,CASSSDAGTGGSNQPQHF,TGTGCCAGCAGTTCCGACGCCGGGACAGGGGGAAGCAATCAGCCCCAGCATTTT
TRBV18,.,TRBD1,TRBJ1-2,CASQQGNNEGYTF,TGTGCCAGCCAACAGGGGAATAATGAGGGCTACACCTTC
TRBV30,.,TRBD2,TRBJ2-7,CAWSYRVGGEQYF,TGTGCCTGGAGTTATAGGGTCGGGGGGGAGCAGTACTTC
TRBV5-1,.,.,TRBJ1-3,CASSVDRGNTIYF,TGCGCCAGCAGCGTAGACAGGGGAAACACCATATATTTT
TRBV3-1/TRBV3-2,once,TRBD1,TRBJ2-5,CASSGTGGFAETQYF,TGTGCCAGCAGCGGGACAGGGGGTTTTGCAGAGACCCAGTACTTC
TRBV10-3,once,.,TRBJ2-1,CAIRASEGSSSYNEQFF,TGTGCCATCAGGGCATCGGAGGGATCAAGCTCCTACAATGAGCAGTTCTTC
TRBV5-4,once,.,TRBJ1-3,CASSLAGAGNTIYF,TGTGCCAGCAGCTTGGCGGGGGCTGGAAACACCATATATTTT
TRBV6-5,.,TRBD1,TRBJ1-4,CASRGQGNRYEKLFF,TGTGCCAGCAGGGGACAGGGCAATAGATATGAAAAACTGTTTTTT
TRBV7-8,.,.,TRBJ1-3,CASSLANRGAGNTIYF,TGTGCCAGCAGCTTAGCGAATCGCGGGGCGGGAAACACCATATATTTT
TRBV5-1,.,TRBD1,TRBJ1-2,CASSSGQGAYYGYTF,TGCGCCAGCAGCTCGGGACAGGGGGCATATTATGGCTACACCTTC
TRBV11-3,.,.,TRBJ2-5,CASSFSVGVAETQYF,TGTGCCAGCAGCTTTTCAGTGGGAGTCGCTGAGACCCAGTACTTC
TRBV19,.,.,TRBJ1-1,CASSYREGTEAFF,TGTGCCAGTAGTTACAGGGAGGGGACTGAAGCTTTCTTT